Following are 2 T cell receptor beta chains from one sample sequenced in a study of OX40 agonist ivuxolimab in advanced cancers. Profiled with immunoSEQ multiplex PCR; TCRdb holds only in-frame clones, not every one. The sample lists fewer than 85,000 clones, over 75% seen once, with 6.2% in the top ten. Sequenced material: CD4+ or CD8+ T cells sorted from blood, taken in a trial of the OX40 agonist ivuxolimab. These receptors were taken from an adult with an advanced solid tumor such as melanoma, head and neck, liver or kidney cancer.

V is TRBV4-3 and J is TRBJ2-2; D possibly corresponds to TRBD2 (6 bases). CDR1 and CDR2 from the germline V gene are LGHNA and YSLEER. The CDR3 is made up of 18 amino acids. V lost 0 bases to trimming and J lost 4 bases, with 18 bases between them. The CDR3 sequence is CASSQDARGRRGTGELFF. The CDR3 nucleotides read TGCGCCAGCAGCCAAGATGCCCGGGGGAGGCGGGGCACCGGGGAGCTGTTTTTT.

This clone was seen more than once but under ten times. This chain joins TRBV6-1 and TRBJ2-3; perhaps TRBD2 as D (6 bases). The V gene lost 2 bases and the J gene lost 5 bases, with 11 bases spanning the gap. The CDR3 has 14 residues. Germline-derived CDR1 and CDR2 are MNHNS and SASEGT. The CDR3 region is CASSERRGRDTQYF. CDR3 DNA sequence: TGTGCCAGCAGTGAAAGACGGGGGAGAGATACGCAGTATTTT.